The 20 T cell receptor beta chains below come from one sample, sequenced in a study of T cell responses to AZD1222 COVID-19 vaccine. TCRdb's copy holds only in-frame clones and misses some; the assay was immunoSEQ multiplex PCR. The sample consists of 150,000 to 200,000 clones, around 90% of them appearing once. The sequencing here drew on peripheral blood, taken on day 0 of AZD1222 vaccination. These TCRs come from an adult in good health.

The chain joins TRBV4-1 to TRBJ1-4; D is unresolved. CDR1 is MGHRA and CDR2 is YSYEKL in the germline V gene. This CDR3 contains 16 residues. The V end was cut by 0 bases, the J end by 5 bases, with 13 bases between. The CDR3 region is CASSQEGPLTNEKLFF. The CDR3 DNA is TGCGCCAGCAGCCAAGAAGGGCCCCTGACGAATGAAAAACTGTTTTTT.

The J gene is TRBJ2-1, the V gene TRBV21-1; the table assigns TRBD2, which was not confirmed against the DNA. TRBV21-1 is classified as a pseudogene. This CDR3 is built from 14 residues. CDR3 amino acids: CASSGLAGPDEQFF. CDR3 nucleotide sequence: TGTGCCAGCAGCGGGCTAGCGGGGCCTGATGAGCAGTTCTTC.

The genes are TRBV19 and TRBJ2-1; 9 bases are shared with TRBD1. From germline, CDR1 is LNHDA and CDR2 SQIVND (reference sequence). Unmatched junction bases numbered 4, after V lost 5 bases and J lost 8 bases. This CDR3 is 13 amino acids long. The CDR3 sequence is CASSLGQGYEQFF. The CDR3, as DNA: TGTGCCAGTAGTTTGGGACAGGGCTATGAGCAGTTCTTC.

The chain uses TRBV28 and TRBJ2-3, with D possibly matching TRBD1 (5 bases). Trimming removed 11 bases from V and 4 bases from J, with 13 bases in between. Germline V gives CDR1 MDHEN, CDR2 SYDVKM. This CDR3 is 12 amino acids long. The CDR3 DNA is TGTGCCGGTGGTAGGGGCCCAGATACGCAGTATTTT. It is translated as CAGGRGPDTQYF.

J is TRBJ2-7 and V is TRBV5-1; a possible D gene is TRBD1 (6 bases). The germline V and J ends were trimmed by 4 bases and 3 bases, with 11 bases remaining between them. The CDR3 covers 13 residues. Germline V gene data show CDR1 as SGHRS and CDR2 as YFSETQ. The CDR3 reads CASSPGGRYEQYF. Written as DNA, the CDR3 is TGCGCCAGCAGCCCTGGGGGCCGCTACGAGCAGTACTTC.

The V call is TRBV7-2, the J call TRBJ2-3, with 8 bases matching TRBD2. V was clipped by 1 base and J by 0 bases; unmatched bases: 3. Germline CDR1 reads SGHTA; CDR2 reads FQGNSA. There are 16 residues in the CDR3. CDR3 region: CASSLGPSGSTDTQYF. In nucleotides, the CDR3 is TGTGCCAGCAGCTTAGGGCCTAGCGGGAGCACAGATACGCAGTATTTT.

This clone was detected only once. One end of the junction is discordant with germline, which a read error may explain. This sequence joins TRBV7-7 and TRBJ1-5; 8 nucleotides line up with TRBD1. The CDR3 runs to 18 residues. Germline V gene sequence: CDR1 SSHAT, CDR2 FNYEAQ (reference sequence). CDR3 in DNA: TGTGCTAGCAGCTTAGGGGGGTCAGGGGGCCAAAGCAATCAGCCCCAGCATTTT. Its protein is CASSLGGSGGQSNQPQHF.

CDR3 amino acids: CASSLGGQGDYEQYF. DNA of the CDR3: TGTGCCAGCAGCTTGGGGGGACAGGGAGACTACGAGCAGTACTTC. This chain joins TRBV7-9 and TRBJ2-7; 9 nucleotides match TRBD1. Germline CDR1 SEHNR, CDR2 FQNEAQ (reference sequence). There are 15 residues in the CDR3. V dropped 3 bases and J dropped 3; count of bases not matched to a gene: 6. Based on the CDR3 plus reference TRBV7-9 and TRBJ2-7, the full variable domain is DTGVSQNPRHKITKRGQNVTFRCDPISEHNRLYWYRQTLGQGPEFLTYFQNEAQLEKSRLLSDRFSAERPKGSFSTLEIQRTEQGDSAMYLCASSLGGQGDYEQYFGPGTRLTVT.

The chain employs TRBV5-6 and TRBJ1-2; possibly TRBD1 for D (6 bases). Germline values: CDR1 SGHDT, CDR2 YYEEEE. The CDR3 is made up of 15 amino acids. The ends were cut back, 0 bases at V and 3 bases at J, with 12 bases in the middle. The CDR3 loop is CASSLGAGEYYGYTF. The CDR3 DNA reads TGTGCCAGCAGCTTGGGGGCAGGGGAGTACTATGGCTACACCTTC.

Turning to this clone: The junction differs from germline at one of its ends, possibly a read error. The chain recombines TRBV6-5 with TRBJ2-7; weak D call: TRBD2 (5 bases). Germline CDR1 is MNHEY and CDR2 is SVGAGI. The CDR3 spans 14 residues. The CDR3 region is CASSDSGVPYEQYF. The CDR3 DNA reads TGTGCCAGCAGTGACTCCGGGGTCCCCTACGAGCAGTACTTC.

The chain has TRBV19 and TRBJ1-1; 10 bases line up with TRBD1. V lost 4 bases, J lost 5 bases, and 13 bases stayed unmatched. The CDR3 covers 17 residues. Germline V gene sequence: CDR1 LNHDA, CDR2 SQIVND (reference sequence). CDR3 nucleotides: TGTGCCAGTAGTACCGCCCGAGGGACAGGGGTTCGGACTGAAGCTTTCTTT. Protein product: CASSTARGTGVRTEAFF.

J is TRBJ2-5 and V is TRBV4-3; D may be TRBD1 or TRBD2 (5 bases each). Germline values: CDR1 LGHNA, CDR2 YSLEER. V was trimmed by 5 bases and J by 5 bases, leaving 15 bases between them. The CDR3 consists of 14 residues. The CDR3 nucleotides are TGCGCCAGCAGCGAATTGGGACCACGGGAGACCCAGTACTTC. It encodes CASSELGPRETQYF.

The genes are TRBV6-1 and TRBJ1-6; D is perhaps TRBD1 (6 bases). Per germline, CDR1 MNHNS and CDR2 SASEGT. The CDR3 has 15 residues. Trimming pared 3 bases from V and 6 bases from J, leaving 12 bases between. The CDR3: CASSDSQGLNSPLHF. The CDR3 DNA reads as TGTGCCAGCAGTGATTCGCAGGGGCTTAATTCACCCCTCCACTTT.

The chain employs TRBV7-9 and TRBJ1-2; D is unclear. In germline, CDR1 is SEHNR, CDR2 FQNEAQ (reference sequence). V dropped 5 bases and J dropped 3 bases, with 10 bases sitting between them. The CDR3 contains 13 residues. The CDR3 DNA reads as TGTGCCAGCAGCCGCGGGTCTGACTATGGCTACACCTTC. Translating it yields CASSRGSDYGYTF.

The chain combines TRBV4-2 with TRBJ2-7; 10 positions match TRBD2. V was clipped by 4 bases and J by 5 bases; unmatched bases: 8. The CDR3 is 15 amino acids. From germline, CDR1 is LGHNA and CDR2 YNFKEQ. The CDR3 region is CASSRTSGIVHEQYF. The DNA of the CDR3 is TGTGCCAGCAGCCGCACTAGCGGGATCGTTCACGAGCAGTACTTC.

The J gene is TRBJ1-2, the V gene TRBV2, with D perhaps matching TRBD1 (5 bases). This CDR3 region has 16 residues. CDR1 and CDR2 (germline): SNHLY, FYNNEI. The ends were cut back, 4 bases at V and 4 bases at J, with 19 bases in the middle. The CDR3 spells CASSGTLRAGSYGYTF. Written as DNA, the CDR3 is TGTGCCAGCAGTGGTACGTTGAGGGCAGGGTCCTATGGCTACACCTTC. Combining the CDR3 with reference TRBV2 and TRBJ1-2 gives the whole variable domain EPEVTQTPSHQVTQMGQEVILRCVPISNHLYFYWYRQILGQKVEFLVSFYNNEISEKSEIFDDQFSVERPDGSNFTLKIRSTKLEDSAMYFCASSGTLRAGSYGYTFGSGTRLTVV.

The DNA for the CDR3 is TGTGCCAGCAGCCTCGGGACCTCATCCCGTGTAAACACCATATATTTT. Encoded protein: CASSLGTSSRVNTIYF. This chain uses TRBV3-1 (or the pseudogene TRBV3-2) with TRBJ1-3, with D perhaps matching TRBD1 (5 bases). CDR1 is LGHDT and CDR2 is YNNKEL in the germline V gene (reference sequence). Trimming removed 4 bases from V and 6 bases from J, with 19 bases in between. The CDR3 contains 16 residues.

This rearrangement joins TRBV19 to TRBJ1-2; 7 positions match TRBD1. Germline loops: CDR1 LNHDA, CDR2 SQIVND (reference sequence). The ends lost 0 bases at V and 6 bases at J; junction bases unmatched: 1. The CDR3 is made up of 13 amino acids. CDR3 amino acids: CASSIDRGNGYTF. The CDR3 nucleotides read TGTGCCAGTAGTATAGACAGGGGGAATGGCTACACCTTC.

This chain links TRBV15 with TRBJ1-2; 7 bases agree with TRBD1. V lost 0 bases to trimming and J lost 5 bases; unmatched junction nucleotides: 6. Germline V gene data show CDR1 as LNHNV and CDR2 as YYDKDF (reference sequence). This CDR3 has 15 residues. The CDR3 nucleotides read TGTGCCACCAGCAGAGAAAATACAGGGGTGTATGGCTACACCTTC. It is translated as CATSRENTGVYGYTF.

V usage is TRBV19 and J usage is TRBJ2-7; 9 bases match TRBD2. The trim removed 4 bases at V and 3 bases at J, leaving 4 bases unmatched. The germline V gene encodes CDR1 LNHDA and CDR2 SQIVND (reference sequence). The CDR3 loop spans 14 amino acids. The CDR3 DNA is TGTGCCAGTAGTAGGACTAGCGCCCACTACGAGCAGTACTTC. This gives the protein CASSRTSAHYEQYF.